Each of the 26 T cell receptor beta chains below was sequenced from the same sample in a study of shared clonotypes between healthy human individuals. Clones were read by immunoSEQ multiplex PCR, and TCRdb kept only the in-frame ones, dropping some. The profile shows some 1 million clones, roughly 70% of them singletons. Sequencing was performed on memory CD4+ T cells sorted from blood. Subset specified: CD45RA-negative fraction. The receptor set was obtained from a man aged 18 to 35 in good health.

The chain carries TRBV5-1 and TRBJ2-3, with TRBD2 matching over 11 bases. V lost 6 bases and J lost 1; bases outside the gene matches: 4. Germline V CDR1 and CDR2: SGHRS, YFSETQ. This CDR3 has 15 amino acids. CDR3 nucleotide sequence: TGCGCCAGCACCCTGGGACTAGCGGGCACAGATACGCAGTATTTT. As protein: CASTLGLAGTDTQYF.

About this clone itself: This CDR3 is also generated by other DNA sequences in the sample. V gene TRBV6-4 combines with J gene TRBJ2-3; D is possibly TRBD1 (6 bases). Germline CDR1 is MRHNA and CDR2 is SNTAGT. V was pared by 0 bases and J by 6 bases, with 7 bases between. The CDR3 runs to 13 residues. The CDR3 is CASSDSRGDTQYF. The CDR3 DNA reads TGTGCCAGCAGTGACTCAAGGGGGGATACGCAGTATTTT.

The V call is TRBV27, the J call TRBJ2-2; TRBD1 or TRBD2 may be the D gene (5 bases each). The CDR3 runs 18 residues. V lost 5 bases to trimming and J lost 0 bases, with 19 bases between them. Germline values: CDR1 MNHEY, CDR2 SMNVEV (reference sequence). CDR3 sequence reads: CASSPPSGRGANTGELFF. The CDR3 bases are TGTGCCAGCAGTCCCCCCTCAGGTCGGGGCGCGAACACCGGGGAGCTGTTTTTT.

The genes are TRBV7-9 and TRBJ1-3, with 7 bases fitting TRBD1. Germline CDR1 reads SEHNR; CDR2 reads FQNEAQ (reference sequence). The V segment lost 4 bases and the J segment 8 bases; nucleotides outside the gene matches: 17. CDR3 length: 17 residues. The CDR3 region is CASSSTETGQWVDTIYF. As DNA, the CDR3 is TGTGCCAGCAGCTCGACCGAGACAGGGCAGTGGGTAGACACCATATATTTT.

V gene TRBV5-1 combines with J gene TRBJ2-7, with a weak D call TRBD2 (5 bases). V lost 0 bases to trimming and J lost 4 bases, with 23 bases between them. The CDR3 is made up of 18 amino acids. Germline V gene sequence: CDR1 SGHRS, CDR2 YFSETQ. CDR3 nucleotide sequence: TGCGCCAGCAGCTTGGATACCGGCGCGTGGGGAAGGGAGTACGAGCAGTACTTC. Residues: CASSLDTGAWGREYEQYF.

The gene calls are TRBV28 and TRBJ2-7; D not certain. Germline V gives CDR1 MDHEN, CDR2 SYDVKM. The V gene lost 5 bases and the J gene lost 6 bases, with 20 bases spanning the gap. The CDR3 is made up of 15 amino acids. The CDR3 region is CASSLSGSPPLEQYF. CDR3 in DNA: TGTGCCAGCAGTCTCTCCGGTAGTCCCCCCCTCGAGCAGTACTTC. Looking up the rest from reference TRBV28 and TRBJ2-7 gives the full variable domain: DVKVTQSSRYLVKRTGEKVFLECVQDMDHENMFWYRQDPGLGLRLIYFSYDVKMKEKGDIPEGYSVSREKKERFSLILESASTNQTSMYLCASSLSGSPPLEQYFGPGTRLTVT.

The chain has TRBV7-6 and TRBJ2-3; TRBD1 is a possible D gene (6 bases). V lost 4 bases and J 2 bases, leaving 19 bases between the germline ends. CDR3 length: 17 amino acids. Per the germline V gene, CDR1 is SGHVS and CDR2 is FNYEAQ. The CDR3 is CASSSDTGFGSTDTQYF. Written as DNA, the CDR3 is TGTGCCAGCAGCTCCGATACAGGGTTTGGTTCCACAGATACGCAGTATTTT.

The V call is TRBV30, the J call TRBJ1-6; D gene unclear. CDR1 and CDR2 (germline): GTSNPN, SVGIG (reference sequence). CDR3 length equals 13 residues. V lost 2 bases and J 8 bases, leaving 10 bases between the germline ends. In DNA form, the CDR3 reads TGTGCCTGGAGTTCGGGCAGCGATTCACCCCTCCACTTT. Translated, it gives CAWSSGSDSPLHF.

The V call is TRBV2, the J call TRBJ2-1; D gene unclear. The V and J ends lost 6 bases and 5 bases respectively, with 8 bases between them. From germline, CDR1 is SNHLY and CDR2 FYNNEI. This CDR3 is 12 amino acids long. The DNA for the CDR3 is TGTGCCAGCAGCTACAGAGACAATGAGCAGTTCTTC. Translating it yields CASSYRDNEQFF.

The CDR3 coding sequence is TGTGCCAGCAGTGAATATCGAGGGGGGGCTGGTGAGACCCAGTACTTC. It encodes CASSEYRGGAGETQYF. The chain couples TRBV25-1 to TRBJ2-5; the D gene is possibly TRBD2 (7 bases). The CDR3 loop spans 16 amino acids. Looked up from germline, CDR1 is MGHDK and CDR2 is SYGVNS. Trimming left V 0 bases short and J 5 bases short, with 16 bases between.

The chain recombines TRBV10-2 with TRBJ1-1, with a possible D match to TRBD1 (5 bases). The CDR3 contains 15 residues. V dropped 3 bases and J dropped 4 bases, with 15 bases sitting between them. CDR1 and CDR2 from the germline V gene are WSHSY and SAAADI. CDR3 amino acids: CASSEVRAGSTEAFF. The CDR3, as DNA: TGCGCCAGCAGTGAAGTCAGGGCGGGGAGCACTGAAGCTTTCTTT.

The chain has TRBV4-2 and TRBJ2-1; 7 nucleotides agree with TRBD2. Losses at the gene ends were 0 bases for V and 1 base for J; bases not matched to a gene: 6. Germline-derived CDR1 and CDR2 are LGHNA and YNFKEQ. This CDR3 is built from 17 residues. CDR3 DNA: TGTGCCAGCAGCCAAGATGGTTTGGGGGGGTCCTACAATGAGCAGTTCTTC. Its translation is CASSQDGLGGSYNEQFF.

V is TRBV7-9 and J is TRBJ2-5, with 11 bases that match TRBD2. The CDR3 has 17 residues. The germline V gene has CDR1 SEHNR and CDR2 FQNEAQ (reference sequence). V lost 5 bases and J lost 2; bases outside the gene matches: 10. This chain's CDR3 is CASSQGGLAGFQETQYF. DNA for the CDR3: TGTGCCAGCAGCCAAGGTGGACTAGCGGGTTTTCAAGAGACCCAGTACTTC. Variable domain in full (rest from reference TRBV7-9 and TRBJ2-5): DTGVSQNPRHKITKRGQNVTFRCDPISEHNRLYWYRQTLGQGPEFLTYFQNEAQLEKSRLLSDRFSAERPKGSFSTLEIQRTEQGDSAMYLCASSQGGLAGFQETQYFGPGTRLLVL.

The chain joins TRBV6-4 to TRBJ1-2; possible D gene TRBD1, 6 bases. V dropped 3 bases and J dropped 9 bases, with 11 bases sitting between them. Looked up from germline, CDR1 is MRHNA and CDR2 is SNTAGT. The CDR3 contains 12 residues. CDR3: CASSEGTLSYTF. The CDR3 nucleotides are TGTGCCAGCAGTGAGGGGACATTGAGCTACACCTTC.

The V gene is TRBV28, the J gene TRBJ1-2; 9 nucleotides align to TRBD1. CDR3 length: 14 amino acids. Germline V lookup: CDR1 MDHEN, CDR2 SYDVKM. With 6 bases clipped from V and 7 bases from J, the junction kept 9 bases outside the gene matches. CDR3 amino acids: CASRQGAGRSGYTF. The CDR3 DNA follows: TGTGCCAGCAGACAGGGGGCAGGGAGGAGTGGCTACACCTTC.

V and J are TRBV5-1 and TRBJ2-5; D might be TRBD2 (6 bases). V was shortened by 4 bases and J by 4 bases, with 14 bases between the two germline ends. This CDR3 comprises 14 residues. The germline V gene encodes CDR1 SGHRS and CDR2 YFSETQ. CDR3 coding DNA: TGCGCCAGCAGCCCTCCCGGAGGGCTAGAGACCCAGTACTTC. It yields the protein CASSPPGGLETQYF.

The chain has TRBV5-4 and TRBJ2-1; D gene unclear. This CDR3 spans 11 amino acids. V lost 2 bases and J lost 9, with 6 bases in between. Germline V gene lookup returns CDR1 SGHNT and CDR2 YYREEE (reference sequence). CDR3 amino acids: CASSFNGEQFF. Written as DNA, the CDR3 is TGTGCCAGCAGCTTTAACGGTGAGCAGTTCTTC.

CDR3 sequence: CASSRGTGETLGTQYF. Written as DNA, the CDR3 is TGTGCCAGCAGCAGGGGAACAGGGGAGACCCTCGGGACCCAGTACTTC. V gene TRBV9 combines with J gene TRBJ2-5, with 7 positions matching TRBD1. The CDR3 consists of 16 residues. The germline CDR1 and CDR2 sequences are SGDLS and YYNGEE. The junction had 16 bases not matched to a gene; V was cut back by 4 bases and J by 7 bases.

The V call is TRBV5-1, the J call TRBJ2-3; no reliable D call. V was trimmed by 1 base and J by 0 bases, leaving 15 bases between them. Germline lookup yields CDR1 SGHRS and CDR2 YFSETQ. This CDR3 spans 17 amino acids. The chain's CDR3 is CASSLFVSGSSTDTQYF. The CDR3 DNA reads TGCGCCAGCAGCTTGTTTGTCTCCGGGTCTAGCACAGATACGCAGTATTTT.

The V and J genes are TRBV28 and TRBJ2-1; a weak D match, TRBD2 (5 bases). From germline, CDR1 is MDHEN and CDR2 SYDVKM. V lost 5 bases, J lost 3 bases, and 14 bases lay in between. The CDR3 runs to 15 residues. The CDR3, as DNA: TGTGCCAGCAGTCTCCGTACGAGCGGCTACAATGAGCAGTTCTTC. This codes for CASSLRTSGYNEQFF.

The J gene is TRBJ2-2, the V gene TRBV2; D is perhaps TRBD1 (7 bases). The CDR3 runs 14 residues. The V and J ends lost 10 bases and 6 bases respectively, with 18 bases between them. The germline V gene encodes CDR1 SNHLY and CDR2 FYNNEI. CDR3 sequence (DNA): TGTGCCACTATAAGACAGGGACTGGCCGGGGAGCTGTTTTTT. Its translation: CATIRQGLAGELFF.

The genes are TRBV18 and TRBJ2-1; the match to TRBD1 covers 11 bases. V trimming: 4 bases; J trimming: 2 bases; junction bases outside the gene matches: 1. This CDR3 has 15 amino acids. Germline V gives CDR1 KGHSH, CDR2 LQKENI. CDR3 nucleotide sequence: TGTGCCAGCTCACTGGGACAGGGGGCCTACAATGAGCAGTTCTTC. It yields the protein CASSLGQGAYNEQFF.

CDR3 protein: CASSVGAGGQNTIYF. CDR3 DNA sequence: TGTGCCAGCAGCGTAGGGGCAGGGGGTCAGAACACCATATATTTT. The chain employs TRBV9 and TRBJ1-3, with 7 bases matching TRBD1. J lost 7 bases, V lost 0 bases, and 7 bases had no gene match. The CDR3 extends over 15 amino acids. The germline CDR1 and CDR2 sequences are SGDLS and YYNGEE.

This clone has just a few counts. The rearrangement joins TRBV6-5 to TRBJ2-7; weak D call: TRBD1 (5 bases). This CDR3 spans 14 amino acids. Germline V gene sequence: CDR1 MNHEY, CDR2 SVGAGI. V gave up 8 bases and J gave up 1 base, with 15 bases separating them. The CDR3 region has the DNA TGTGCCAGCCAAACCAGACAGTTTTCCTACGAGCAGTACTTC. Translated, it gives CASQTRQFSYEQYF.

V is TRBV28 and J is TRBJ1-2, with D hard to call. Trimming pared 6 bases from V and 2 bases from J, leaving 7 bases between. The CDR3 covers 12 residues. Germline V gene lookup returns CDR1 MDHEN and CDR2 SYDVKM. CDR3 sequence (DNA): TGTGCCAGCAGCAGGATGAACTATGGCTACACCTTC. This encodes CASSRMNYGYTF.

The chain links TRBV5-6 to TRBJ1-1; no clear D gene. V was pared by 4 bases and J by 0 bases, with 19 bases between. Germline CDR1 and CDR2: SGHDT and YYEEEE. The CDR3 sequence is 17 residues long. CDR3 amino acids: CASSLTVGPTLNTEAFF. The CDR3 DNA reads as TGTGCCAGCAGCCTAACAGTCGGCCCTACCCTGAACACTGAAGCTTTCTTT. The variable domain in full, completed from reference TRBV5-6 and TRBJ1-1, reads DAGVTQSPTHLIKTRGQQVTLRCSPKSGHDTVSWYQQALGQGPQFIFQYYEEEERQRGNFPDRFSGHQFPNYSSELNVNALLLGDSALYLCASSLTVGPTLNTEAFFGQGTRLTVV.